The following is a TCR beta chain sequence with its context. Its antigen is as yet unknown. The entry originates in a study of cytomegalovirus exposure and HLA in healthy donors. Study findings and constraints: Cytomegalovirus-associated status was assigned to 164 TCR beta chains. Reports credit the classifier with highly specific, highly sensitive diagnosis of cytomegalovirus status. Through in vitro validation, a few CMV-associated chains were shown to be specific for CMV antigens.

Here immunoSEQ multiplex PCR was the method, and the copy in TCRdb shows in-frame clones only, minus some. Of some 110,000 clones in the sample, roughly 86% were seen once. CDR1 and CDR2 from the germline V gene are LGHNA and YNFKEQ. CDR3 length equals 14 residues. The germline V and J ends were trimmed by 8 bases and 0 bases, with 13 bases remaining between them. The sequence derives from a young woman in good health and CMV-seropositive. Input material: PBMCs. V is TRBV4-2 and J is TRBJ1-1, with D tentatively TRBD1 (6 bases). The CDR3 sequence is CASGRTALNTEAFF. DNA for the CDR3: TGTGCCAGCGGACGGACAGCCTTGAACACTGAAGCTTTCTTT.